This passage covers 8 T cell receptor beta chains from one sample sequenced in a study of human T cells and chemical hapten exposure. Sample time point: healthy volunteer bleed at 2 weeks. Unfractionated whole blood was the source of the extracted total RNA. Each CDR3 protein is one row after TCRdb ran MiXCR on the RACE reads. The profile covers around 130,000 distinct CDR3 sequences, with approximately 9% appearing a single time and 1.5% to 2% taken by the ten largest. The sequencing sample was made of whole blood. These receptors originate from a male donor in good health. Some clones in this sample may be carry-over from other donors' samples.

This clonotype was seen a few times. This chain uses TRBV20-1 with TRBJ2-5; D unclear. Germline lookup yields CDR1 DFQATT and CDR2 SNEGSKA (reference sequence). V gave up 5 bases and J gave up 4 bases, with 8 bases separating them. The CDR3 runs 11 residues. The CDR3: CSAPQIETQYF. Here the CDR3 DNA reads TGCAGTGCTCCTCAAATAGAGACCCAGTACTTC.

This sequence joins TRBV20-1 and TRBJ2-5; 10 positions agree with TRBD2. The CDR3 length is 14 residues. In germline, CDR1 is DFQATT, CDR2 SNEGSKA (reference sequence). J lost 3 bases, V lost 3 bases, and 4 bases had no gene match. The CDR3 protein is CSARAGTSEETQYF. The CDR3 coding sequence is TGCAGTGCTAGGGCCGGGACTAGCGAAGAGACCCAGTACTTC.

This chain links TRBV20-1 with TRBJ2-1, with 12 bases lining up with TRBD2. CDR1 DFQATT and CDR2 SNEGSKA come from the germline V gene (reference sequence). The CDR3 sequence is 17 residues long. V shed 1 base and J 0 bases; nucleotides not matched to a gene: 4. CDR3 DNA sequence: TGCAGTGCTAGAGGTGGACTAGCGGGAAGCTCCTACAATGAGCAGTTCTTC. It encodes CSARGGLAGSSYNEQFF.

This clonotype was seen more than once but under ten times. This sequence joins TRBV29-1 and TRBJ2-3; a weak D match, TRBD2 (5 bases). Germline V gene lookup returns CDR1 SQVTM and CDR2 ANQGSEA. V lost 2 bases, J lost 4 bases, and 13 bases lay in between. The CDR3 covers 14 residues. DNA for the CDR3: TGCAGCGTTGAACGGCGGGTTGTCGCAGATACGCAGTATTTT. Protein sequence: CSVERRVVADTQYF.

The V call is TRBV7-2, the J call TRBJ2-6; D assignment may be TRBD1 or TRBD2 (5 bases each). The CDR3 covers 20 residues. Trimming left V 4 bases short and J 0 bases short, with 22 bases between. CDR1 is SGHTA, CDR2 FQGNSA, per germline. The CDR3: CASSSETYSGRPSGANVLTF. The CDR3 DNA sequence: TGTGCCAGCAGCTCCGAAACCTACTCGGGACGGCCCTCTGGGGCCAACGTCCTGACTTTC. The full variable domain, rest sourced from reference TRBV7-2 and TRBJ2-6, is GAGVSQSPSNKVTEKGKDVELRCDPISGHTALYWYRQSLGQGLEFLIYFQGNSAPDKSGLPSDRFSAERTGGSVSTLTIQRTQQEDSAVYLCASSSETYSGRPSGANVLTFGAGSRLTVL.

A few counts support this clonotype. The genes are TRBV7-7 and TRBJ2-3; 13 bases map to TRBD2. After removal of 5 bases from V and 0 bases from J, the junction contained 2 bases not matched to a gene. The CDR3 has 16 amino acids. Germline CDR1 SSHAT, CDR2 FNYEAQ (reference sequence). For the CDR3, the DNA is TGTGCCAGCAGCCAGGGACTAGCGGGGAGCACAGATACGCAGTATTTT. Translation gives CASSQGLAGSTDTQYF. Based on the CDR3 plus reference TRBV7-7 and TRBJ2-3, the full variable domain is GAGVSQSPRYKVTKRGQDVTLRCDPISSHATLYWYQQALGQGPEFLTYFNYEAQPDKSGLPSDRFSAERPEGSISTLTIQRTEQRDSAMYRCASSQGLAGSTDTQYFGPGTRLTVL.

This clonotype was seen more than once but under ten times. The chain's CDR3 is CASSLLGPSSYEQYF. In nucleotides, the CDR3 is TGTGCCAGCAGTTTACTAGGCCCCAGCTCCTACGAGCAGTACTTC. V is TRBV12-3 or TRBV12-4 and J is TRBJ2-7; D gene uncertain. V lost 2 bases to trimming and J lost 0 bases, with 11 bases between them. CDR3 length equals 15 residues.

This clonotype was detected a few times. The chain links TRBV20-1 to TRBJ2-1; D possibly uses TRBD1 or TRBD2 (6 bases each). CDR3 length: 15 residues. Germline CDR1 DFQATT, CDR2 SNEGSKA (reference sequence). V lost 6 bases and J 0 bases, leaving 15 bases between the germline ends. Here the CDR3 reads CSAGGGTFSYNEQFF. As DNA, the CDR3 is TGCAGTGCCGGAGGGGGGACTTTCTCCTACAATGAGCAGTTCTTC.